One sample yielded the 11 T cell receptor beta chains listed below, sequenced in a study of blood T cells in healthy people across ages. Then a second PCR, running roughly 7 to 11 cycles, was carried out with a sample-barcoded 5' primer and a J-beta primer mix. MiXCR, applied by TCRdb to the 5' RACE reads, yields one record per CDR3 protein. The sample records 1.4 million to 1.5 million distinct CDR3 sequences, approximately 42% being singletons. The source material was blood. The receptor source for this set is a woman aged 18-29 years in good health.

The V gene is TRBV20-1, the J gene TRBJ2-5; 8 nucleotides line up with TRBD2. Germline CDR1 DFQATT, CDR2 SNEGSKA (reference sequence). V was clipped by 4 bases and J by 11 bases; unmatched bases: 12. The CDR3 runs 13 residues. CDR3 region: CSAIAGGPNEQYF. Written as DNA, the CDR3 is TGCAGTGCTATTGCGGGAGGCCCAAATGAGCAGTACTTC.

This clonotype was picked up a small number of times. This chain joins TRBV14 and TRBJ1-2; TRBD1 is a possible D gene (6 bases). The germline V and J ends were trimmed by 4 bases and 5 bases, with 17 bases remaining between them. The CDR3 length is 15 residues. Germline V lookup: CDR1 SGHDN, CDR2 FVKESK. In DNA form, the CDR3 reads TGTGCCAGCAGCCTCGGACAGCTCGGGCCTTATGGCTACACCTTC. Its protein is CASSLGQLGPYGYTF. The whole variable domain, remainder taken from reference TRBV14 and TRBJ1-2, is EAGVTQFPSHSVIEKGQTVTLRCDPISGHDNLYWYRRVMGKEIKFLLHFVKESKQDESGMPNNRFLAERTGGTYSTLKVQPAELEDSGVYFCASSLGQLGPYGYTFGSGTRLTVV.

The genes are TRBV28 and TRBJ2-7; a possible D gene is TRBD2 (5 bases). The length of the CDR3 is 17 residues. The V gene's germline CDR1 is MDHEN and CDR2 SYDVKM. V lost 5 bases, J lost 0 bases, and 20 bases lay in between. CDR3 sequence (DNA): TGTGCCAGCAGTCCCGGGCCTGGCGGAGGATACTCCTACGAGCAGTACTTC. As protein: CASSPGPGGGYSYEQYF.

This clonotype was observed a few times. The chain uses TRBV27 and TRBJ2-4; 7 bases line up with TRBD2. The J call is in doubt because the DNA end fits TRBJ2-5 better. This CDR3 is 15 amino acids long. In germline, CDR1 is MNHEY, CDR2 SMNVEV (reference sequence). The CDR3 here is CASSRLARFQETQYF. In DNA form, the CDR3 reads TGTGCCAGCAGCCGACTAGCTCGGTTCCAAGAGACCCAGTACTTC.

In its sample, this clonotype was seen once. This clone may be a read error of a much larger clone one base away. The chain uses TRBV12-3 or TRBV12-4 and TRBJ2-5; 8 positions agree with TRBD1. The CDR3 runs to 15 residues. J was trimmed by 6 bases and V by 3 bases; bases with no gene match: 9. The CDR3 nucleotides read TGTGCCAGCAGTTTGGATGGACAGGGTCCAAAGACCCAGTACTTC. Its protein is CASSLDGQGPKTQYF.

The chain employs TRBV20-1 and TRBJ1-2; 7 bases match TRBD1. Trimming at V came to 5 bases and at J to 6 bases, leaving 3 bases not matched to a gene. Germline-derived CDR1 and CDR2 are DFQATT and SNEGSKA (reference sequence). This CDR3 comprises 11 residues. The CDR3: CSALTGDGYTF. The CDR3 DNA follows: TGCAGTGCTCTAACAGGGGATGGCTACACCTTC.

The J gene is TRBJ2-7, the V gene TRBV20-1; TRBD2 matches 7 bases. CDR3 length: 15 amino acids. The germline V gene has CDR1 DFQATT and CDR2 SNEGSKA (reference sequence). The trim removed 2 bases at V and 7 bases at J, leaving 14 bases unmatched. The CDR3 loop is CSARLRERPPNEQYF. CDR3 bases: TGCAGTGCTAGATTGCGGGAGCGTCCTCCAAATGAGCAGTACTTC.

V is TRBV30 and J is TRBJ1-1; D uncertain. The CDR3 consists of 14 residues. Germline V gene sequence: CDR1 GTSNPN, CDR2 SVGIG (reference sequence). Trimming shortened V by 3 bases and J by 5 bases, and 16 bases separated the two germline ends. CDR3 coding DNA: TGTGCCTGGAGCAACCCCCAGACCCGAACTGAAGCTTTCTTT. Protein sequence: CAWSNPQTRTEAFF.

The CDR3 region has the DNA TGTGCCAGCAGCCAAGGCGTCGGATGGGACACTGAAGCTTTCTTT. Translating it yields CASSQGVGWDTEAFF. This chain joins TRBV14 and TRBJ1-1, with unresolved D. This CDR3 comprises 15 residues. Trimming shortened V by 1 base and J by 3 bases, and 12 bases separated the two germline ends. Germline lookup yields CDR1 SGHDN and CDR2 FVKESK.

In regard to this clonotype: A clone one base away is much larger, so this may be a read error. The chain couples TRBV20-1 to TRBJ2-7; a weak D match, TRBD2 (6 bases). There are 15 residues in the CDR3. Germline V gene lookup returns CDR1 DFQATT and CDR2 SNEGSKA (reference sequence). V was pared by 7 bases and J by 2 bases, with 21 bases between. CDR3 DNA sequence: TGCAGTGTTCCCGCAACCGCTCGGGGGACCTACGAGCAGTACTTC. This sequence encodes CSVPATARGTYEQYF.

The chain combines TRBV20-1 with TRBJ2-7, with 8 bases identical to TRBD2. In germline, CDR1 is DFQATT, CDR2 SNEGSKA (reference sequence). This CDR3 is built from 15 residues. V shed 6 bases, J shed 7 bases, and the junction held 17 bases outside the gene matches. In DNA form, the CDR3 reads TGCAGTGCACTCGGGACTAGGGGGGGCCGGTGGGAGCAGTACTTC. Protein sequence: CSALGTRGGRWEQYF.